This T cell receptor beta chain was captured in a study of blood T cell repertoires in COVID-19 (dated by TCRdb to 2018 to 2020). Turning to the overall study: Samples covering the acute and convalescent phases of COVID-19 were provided by collaborators in the United States, Italy and Spain. The prospective study material was composed of cDNA or gDNA derived from T cells, B-cell-depleted T cells, or PBMCs. The dataset comprised deeply sampled blood TCRbeta repertoires from subjects exposed to, actively infected with, or recovered from COVID-19. The sample metadata nearly always contained a de-identified subject ID, COVID-19 status, age in years and sex. Samples were obtained from the ongoing ImmuneRACE study (first 160 participants) and from approximately 1,200 subjects provided by 6 global collaborators. The repertoires were made available in a free public database intended to serve as a resource for research on the immune response to SARS-CoV-2. Where available, HLA class I and class II types were obtained from metadata supplied by the sample provider rather than from assay-based typing.

Turning to this clone: This receptor's antigen is unknown. There are no base qualities to consult, and no much larger clone falls within one base.

CDR1 LGHDT and CDR2 YNNKEL are derived from the germline V gene (reference sequence). V is clipped by 1 base and J by 8 bases, and the sequence between their germline boundaries is 7 bases long. The CDR3 has 12 amino acids, counting the end cysteine and phenylalanine. Only CDR3 DNA is held: 36 bases, read in frame from base 1. One collaborating source in Seattle enrolled patients during active infection and followed them longitudinally through the course of disease. Collaborating institutions collected whole blood in K2EDTA tubes following their own protocols. For TCRbeta analysis, collaborator samples were shipped as frozen whole blood, as isolated PBMCs, or as DNA extracted from either sample type. TCRbeta CDR3 regions were amplified from genomic DNA by means of the immunoSEQ Assay, a bias-controlled multiplex PCR. On the study's bioinformatics: The number of nucleated cells in each sample was estimated by amplification of reference gene primers within the assay. To quantify the absolute abundance of each unique TCRbeta CDR3 rearrangement, sequence reads were collapsed and filtered. For each sample, productive Simpson clonality was calculated by taking the square root of Simpson's diversity index across productive rearrangements. As stored in TCRdb, this immuneACCESS dataset retains in-frame rearrangements with V and J assigned. A fraction of the clones does not appear; measured against another copy, unresolved V genes explain less than half of the discrepancy, and the remainder lacks a known reason. D and trimming were read from the DNA, whereas the V and J calls and clone size are those reported in that table. This sample gives under 250,000 clones in total; about 90% of them show up just once. Jointly, the top ten make up approximately 0.8% of the sample.

Findings and caveats that apply to the study as a whole: Clinical and demographic metadata were provided uncurated, with the amount varying by source and participant.

This clonotype was sampled from a man aged 25 to 40 with COVID-19, enrolled during active disease. This chain joins TRBV3-1 (or the pseudogene TRBV3-2) to TRBJ2-3; the D segment cannot be called with confidence. What was sequenced was peripheral blood. CDR3 protein: CASSQGSGTQYF. The bases are TGTGCCAGCAGCCAAGGGTCAGGTACGCAGTATTTT.